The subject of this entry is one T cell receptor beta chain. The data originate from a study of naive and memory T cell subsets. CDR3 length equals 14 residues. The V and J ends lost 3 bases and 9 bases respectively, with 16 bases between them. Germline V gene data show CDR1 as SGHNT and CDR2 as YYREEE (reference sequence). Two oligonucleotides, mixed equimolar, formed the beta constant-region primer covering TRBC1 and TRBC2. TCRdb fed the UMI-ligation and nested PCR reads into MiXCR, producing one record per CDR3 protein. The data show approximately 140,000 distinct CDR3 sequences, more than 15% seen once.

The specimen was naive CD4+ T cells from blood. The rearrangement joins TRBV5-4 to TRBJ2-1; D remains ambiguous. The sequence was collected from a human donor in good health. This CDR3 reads CASSSWIPLSEQFF. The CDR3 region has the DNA TGTGCCAGCAGCTCCTGGATCCCTTTGAGTGAGCAGTTCTTC.